These 25 T cell receptor beta chains were all obtained from the same sample, sequenced in a study of shared clonotypes between healthy human individuals. Repertoires were generated with immunoSEQ multiplex PCR, while TCRdb's copy carries only in-frame clones and drops some. The table records some 2 million clones, roughly 96% of them present only once. The material sequenced was naive CD4+ T cells sorted from blood. The subset denotes: CD45RA+ positively selected. The receptors were sampled from a man aged 18 to 30 in good health.

Concerning this clone: The same CDR3 can be traced to other DNA sequences in this sample. The V and J genes are TRBV27 and TRBJ1-2, with a possible D match to TRBD1 (5 bases). CDR1 MNHEY and CDR2 SMNVEV come from the germline V gene (reference sequence). The CDR3 length is 13 residues. Deletions cut 3 bases from V and 1 base from J, with 6 bases between. CDR3 in DNA: TGTGCCAGCAGTTTGGGGGATAACTATGGCTACACCTTC. It translates to CASSLGDNYGYTF.

The chain has TRBV7-2 and TRBJ1-2; D may be TRBD1 (5 bases). Per germline, CDR1 SGHTA and CDR2 FQGNSA. Trimming removed 3 bases at V and 8 bases at J, with 25 bases between. The CDR3 contains 17 residues. The CDR3 is CASSFYSGAGAQGGYTF. CDR3 coding DNA: TGTGCCAGCAGCTTCTACAGCGGGGCCGGCGCCCAGGGAGGCTACACCTTC.

This clone came up once. V gene TRBV9 combines with J gene TRBJ1-5; D uncertain. Germline V gives CDR1 SGDLS, CDR2 YYNGEE. Trimming left V 0 bases short and J 0 bases short, with 7 bases between. CDR3 size: 15 residues. Here the CDR3 DNA reads TGTGCCAGCAGCGTAGACAGCTATAGCAATCAGCCCCAGCATTTT. Translation: CASSVDSYSNQPQHF. Together with reference TRBV9 and TRBJ1-5, the CDR3 gives the full variable domain: DSGVTQTPKHLITATGQRVTLRCSPRSGDLSVYWYQQSLDQGLQFLIQYYNGEERAKGNILERFSAQQFPDLHSELNLSSLELGDSALYFCASSVDSYSNQPQHFGDGTRLSIL.

The chain employs TRBV27 and TRBJ2-7, with 8 bases identical to TRBD1. The CDR3 has 15 amino acids. The J segment lost 3 bases and the V segment lost 6 bases, leaving 10 bases of the junction unmatched. Germline CDR1 reads MNHEY; CDR2 reads SMNVEV (reference sequence). The CDR3 nucleotides read TGTGCCAGCAGATCTACGGGGACAGGCCTCTACGAGCAGTACTTC. Translated: CASRSTGTGLYEQYF.

This rearrangement joins TRBV11-3 to TRBJ2-1, with 8 bases identical to TRBD2. The J segment lost 4 bases and the V segment lost 1 base, leaving 12 bases of the junction unmatched. CDR3 length equals 18 residues. The germline V gene has CDR1 SGHNT and CDR2 YENEEA. The CDR3 region has the DNA TGTGCCAGCAGCTTAGGGACTAGCCCCACCTCCCCTTACAATGAGCAGTTCTTC. Translation: CASSLGTSPTSPYNEQFF.

The chain couples TRBV6-5 to TRBJ1-1; possible D gene TRBD1, 6 bases. Germline assignment: CDR1 MNHEY and CDR2 SVGAGI. Deletions cut 6 bases from V and 6 bases from J, with 14 bases between. The CDR3 covers 13 residues. The CDR3 DNA follows: TGTGCCAGCAGACGTACAGGGTTGTCTGAAGCTTTCTTT. It encodes CASRRTGLSEAFF.

The count of this clone is one. The chain carries TRBV4-1 and TRBJ1-3; D call uncertain. Germline V gene lookup returns CDR1 MGHRA and CDR2 YSYEKL. CDR3 length: 16 amino acids. V was shortened by 4 bases and J by 2 bases, with 15 bases between the two germline ends. CDR3 nucleotide sequence: TGCGCCAGCAGCCCTATAGGGCGACCTCCTGGAAACACCATATATTTT. Amino acids: CASSPIGRPPGNTIYF.

The rearrangement joins TRBV30 to TRBJ1-2, with TRBD1 identical over 7 bases. The CDR3 runs 15 residues. Germline V gene sequence: CDR1 GTSNPN, CDR2 SVGIG (reference sequence). Trimming removed 1 base from V and 4 bases from J; junction bases left unmatched: 9. The CDR3 coding sequence is TGTGCCTGGAGTGCCCAGGGGGGATCCAGCTATGGCTACACCTTC. It specifies CAWSAQGGSSYGYTF.

The gene calls are TRBV5-1 and TRBJ1-3, with D perhaps matching TRBD1 (6 bases). Looked up from germline, CDR1 is SGHRS and CDR2 is YFSETQ. V was clipped by 3 bases and J by 2 bases, with 12 bases between them. This CDR3 comprises 15 residues. CDR3 sequence reads: CASSSLQGPGNTIYF. The DNA for the CDR3 is TGCGCCAGCAGCTCCCTACAGGGACCTGGAAACACCATATATTTT.

V gene TRBV19 combines with J gene TRBJ1-6, with D tentatively TRBD1 (6 bases). The CDR3 has 14 residues. V dropped 6 bases and J dropped 6 bases, with 12 bases sitting between them. CDR1 LNHDA and CDR2 SQIVND come from the germline V gene (reference sequence). The CDR3 bases are TGTGCCAGTAGCCCACAGGGAGTTAATTCACCCCTCCACTTT. Protein sequence: CASSPQGVNSPLHF. The variable domain in full, completed from reference TRBV19 and TRBJ1-6, reads DGGITQSPKYLFRKEGQNVTLSCEQNLNHDAMYWYRQDPGQGLRLIYYSQIVNDFQKGDIAEGYSVSREKKESFPLTVTSAQKNPTAFYLCASSPQGVNSPLHFGNGTRLTVT.

The genes are TRBV7-9 and TRBJ2-3; D is tentatively TRBD1 or TRBD2 (6 bases each). Trimming stripped 5 bases from V and 0 bases from J, with 15 bases between. The V gene's germline CDR1 is SEHNR and CDR2 FQNEAQ (reference sequence). The CDR3 runs 16 residues. The CDR3 DNA reads TGTGCCAGCAGCGGGGGGCACTCCCCTAGCACAGATACGCAGTATTTT. Its translation is CASSGGHSPSTDTQYF.

The V and J genes are TRBV10-2 and TRBJ1-1, with 7 bases aligning to TRBD1. V shed 4 bases and J 5 bases; nucleotides not matched to a gene: 4. CDR1 is WSHSY and CDR2 is SAAADI in the germline V gene. The CDR3 loop spans 13 amino acids. The CDR3 bases are TGCGCCAGCAGTGGACAGGGAAGAACTGAAGCTTTCTTT. Protein product: CASSGQGRTEAFF.

The chain combines TRBV6-1 with TRBJ2-7, with 12 bases fitting TRBD2. The V and J ends lost 9 bases and 0 bases, in that order; junction bases with no gene match: 6. CDR1 MNHNS and CDR2 SASEGT come from the germline V gene. The CDR3 runs 15 residues. This CDR3 reads CASTSGRLFSYEQYF. In DNA form, the CDR3 reads TGTGCCAGTACTAGCGGGAGGCTCTTCTCCTACGAGCAGTACTTC.

This chain joins TRBV4-2 and TRBJ2-1; 9 bases fit TRBD2. CDR1 is LGHNA and CDR2 is YNFKEQ in the germline V gene. The CDR3 covers 15 residues. J gave up 5 bases and V 5 bases, and 7 bases lay outside the gene matches. CDR3 sequence: CASSFSGGKHNEQFF. The CDR3, as DNA: TGTGCCAGCAGCTTTAGCGGGGGTAAACACAATGAGCAGTTCTTC.

The gene calls are TRBV5-1 and TRBJ1-2, with 12 bases that match TRBD1. This CDR3 spans 19 amino acids. Germline V gene sequence: CDR1 SGHRS, CDR2 YFSETQ. With V trimmed by 1 base and J by 1 base, 11 bases remained unmatched. This chain's CDR3 is CASSLNTPGQGARNYGYTF. The CDR3 bases are TGCGCCAGCAGCTTGAATACTCCGGGACAGGGGGCGCGTAACTATGGCTACACCTTC.

The rearrangement joins TRBV2 to TRBJ2-7, with 7 bases fitting TRBD2. The germline V gene encodes CDR1 SNHLY and CDR2 FYNNEI. CDR3 size: 15 residues. After removal of 1 base from V and 1 base from J, the junction contained 4 bases not matched to a gene. CDR3 in DNA: TGTGCCAGCAGTGAAGTCGCTAGCGGATCCTACGAGCAGTACTTC. This sequence encodes CASSEVASGSYEQYF.

V gene TRBV15 combines with J gene TRBJ1-2; 10 nucleotides align to TRBD1. There are 14 residues in the CDR3. The V segment lost 4 bases and the J segment 7 bases; nucleotides outside the gene matches: 6. From germline, CDR1 is LNHNV and CDR2 YYDKDF (reference sequence). The CDR3 protein is CATSTSRDRGGYTF. In DNA form, the CDR3 reads TGTGCCACCAGCACCTCCCGGGACAGGGGTGGCTACACCTTC.

The chain combines TRBV5-1 with TRBJ2-5; no clear D gene. Germline V gives CDR1 SGHRS, CDR2 YFSETQ. Between the trimmed V and J ends, which lost 6 bases and 2 bases, there was a span of 17 bases. The CDR3 covers 15 residues. The CDR3 spells CASNTLGSQQETQYF. CDR3 coding DNA: TGCGCCAGCAACACCCTGGGAAGCCAACAAGAGACCCAGTACTTC.

V gene TRBV5-6 combines with J gene TRBJ1-3; D is ambiguous. Germline V gene data show CDR1 as SGHDT and CDR2 as YYEEEE. V gave up 0 bases and J gave up 2 bases, with 9 bases separating them. CDR3 size: 15 residues. CDR3: CASSLAGGPGNTIYF. CDR3 sequence (DNA): TGTGCCAGCAGCTTGGCCGGTGGACCTGGAAACACCATATATTTT.

V and J are TRBV27 and TRBJ2-5; 8 bases line up with TRBD2. The length of the CDR3 is 19 residues. Germline V gene data show CDR1 as MNHEY and CDR2 as SMNVEV (reference sequence). J was trimmed by 5 bases and V by 5 bases; bases with no gene match: 22. The CDR3 protein is CASSGIPGAGLGSWETQYF. DNA for the CDR3: TGTGCCAGCAGTGGCATTCCCGGTGCGGGACTAGGTTCATGGGAGACCCAGTACTTC.

V is TRBV7-3 and J is TRBJ1-2; 8 bases fit TRBD1. The V and J ends lost 2 bases and 6 bases, in that order; junction bases with no gene match: 5. Looked up from germline, CDR1 is SGHTA and CDR2 is FQGTGA. The CDR3 is 14 amino acids. CDR3 protein: CASSLQGAKDGYTF. CDR3 DNA sequence: TGTGCCAGCAGCTTACAGGGGGCGAAAGATGGCTACACCTTC.

The DNA for the CDR3 is TGTGCCAGCAGTTCCCCCCCCGGCGTTGGAGAGACCCAGTACTTC. Translating gives CASSSPPGVGETQYF. The chain recombines TRBV28 with TRBJ2-5; D unclear. The CDR3 loop spans 15 amino acids. CDR1 and CDR2 (germline): MDHEN, SYDVKM. V lost 4 bases, J lost 4 bases, and 16 bases lay in between.

In DNA form, the CDR3 reads TGTGCCTGGACGGGCAGTTGGAACTATGGCTACACCTTC. Amino acid sequence: CAWTGSWNYGYTF. The rearrangement uses TRBV30 and TRBJ1-2; no clear D. Trimming took 4 bases from V and 2 from J, leaving 11 bases between them. The germline gives CDR1 GTSNPN, CDR2 SVGIG (reference sequence). The CDR3 consists of 13 residues.

A single count supports this clone. The rearrangement uses TRBV11-2 and TRBJ2-7; TRBD1 matches 8 bases. Per germline, CDR1 SGHAT and CDR2 FQNNGV. There are 13 residues in the CDR3. V was pared by 5 bases and J by 2 bases, with 2 bases of the junction left unmatched. The CDR3 is CASSVRGPYEQYF. CDR3 bases: TGTGCCAGCAGCGTCAGGGGGCCCTACGAGCAGTACTTC.

This chain links TRBV7-8 with TRBJ2-4; 7 bases match TRBD1. The germline CDR1 and CDR2 sequences are SGHVS and FQNEAQ. The CDR3 covers 21 residues. The V gene end was trimmed by 0 bases and the J gene end by 1 base; junction bases not matched to a gene: 18. The CDR3 reads CASSLAVPGQRYNGAKNIQYF. CDR3 coding DNA: TGTGCCAGCAGCTTAGCGGTTCCGGGACAGAGGTATAACGGGGCCAAAAACATTCAGTACTTC.